This TCR beta chain was sequenced during a study of early stage breast cancer tumors. This table comes from immunoSEQ multiplex PCR, and its TCRdb copy is limited to in-frame clones, with some not included. The table has 5,000 to 7,500 clones, about 62% seen once; the top ten hold 13%. V shed 0 bases and J shed 4 bases, with 9 bases lying between them. This CDR3 has 13 residues. Germline CDR1 is GTSNPN and CDR2 is SVGIG (reference sequence). The receptor comes from a person between 50 and 60 years old with breast cancer. This chain uses TRBV30 with TRBJ1-1; TRBD1 might be the D (6 bases). Sequenced sample: normal breast tissue next to the tumor. CDR3: CAWSVGGFTEAFF. The CDR3 DNA reads TGTGCCTGGAGTGTCGGGGGCTTCACTGAAGCTTTCTTT.